This TCR beta chain emerged from a study of T cell repertoires in cytomegalovirus infection. Looking at the study overall: Public TCR beta signatures indicated both CMV infection and matching HLA type.

Per the germline V gene, CDR1 is SGHVS and CDR2 is FQNEAQ. The V and J ends lost 1 base and 2 bases, in that order; junction bases with no gene match: 2. This CDR3 has 15 residues. Whole-study findings and limits: There were carriers of CMV plus the relevant HLA, and cumulative public TCR beta family frequency identified them. CMV-specific TCR beta clonotypes restricted by HLA-C dominated the ex vivo response.

One entry per CDR3 protein results from TCRdb running MiXCR on the reads. This table has under 250,000 distinct CDR3 sequences, around 12% appearing once. This clonotype was seen many times. Antigen unknown. The sequenced sample was PBMCs. The receptor comes from a human donor in good health (CMV status not recorded). Some clones in this sample may be carry-over from other donors' samples. V is TRBV7-8 and J is TRBJ2-1, with 7 nucleotides matching TRBD2. This CDR3 reads CASSLGGGPYNEQFF. CDR3 coding DNA: TGTGCCAGCAGCTTAGGGGGGGGTCCCTACAATGAGCAGTTCTTC.